This entry is about one TCR beta chain. Its antigen is undetermined. The CDR3 has 14 residues. Looked up from germline, CDR1 is SGHVS and CDR2 is FQNEAQ. V lost 5 bases and J 6 bases, leaving 15 bases between the germline ends. The TCR alpha and TCR beta cDNA libraries, bearing sample barcodes and UMIs, were generated by 5'RACE using constant-segment primers. TCRdb independently ran MiXCR on the 5' RACE reads; one entry per CDR3 protein. The sample records about 260,000 distinct CDR3 sequences, approximately 8.4% being singletons. This sample was taken from a study of T-cell memory formation after mild COVID-19. Study-wide results and caveats: Among CD4+ contracting clones, most were CM and EM, and CD8+ ones EMRA. Some responding clones appeared in pre-infection memory, suggesting cross-reactive memory joined. CD4+ bias marked clones expanding day 15 to 37, unlike balanced contracting clones.

The chain uses TRBV7-8 and TRBJ2-3; D uncertain. Sequenced sample: PBMCs or a T cell subset sorted from them (not recorded which). This TCR derives from a man aged 18 to 35 who had mild COVID-19 (a few samples of this study predate the infection). Cell type and time point are not known. The CDR3 here is CASSTAVLRDTQYF. The CDR3 bases are TGTGCCAGCAGCACGGCAGTTCTCCGGGATACGCAGTATTTT.